The subject of this entry is one T cell receptor (beta chain). The antigen is not known. These data originate in a study of cytomegalovirus exposure and HLA in healthy donors. Study-wide results and limits: HLA alleles showed associations with 16,951 TCR beta sequences in a later analysis, at a 0.05 false discovery rate.

The PCR ran on 60 Vbeta and 13 Jbeta primers. Data came from immunoSEQ multiplex PCR; TCRdb stores just in-frame clones and leaves some out. Seen here are about 180,000 clones, approximately 72% observed once, and the top ten hold roughly 2.5%. Germline trimming cut 6 bases from V and 5 bases from J; bases unmatched to any gene: 6. CDR1 and CDR2 from the germline V gene are SGHDN and FVKESK. CDR3 length equals 13 residues. This TCR came from a human donor in good health. The sample consisted of PBMCs. The chain carries TRBV14 and TRBJ2-5, with TRBD2 identical over 7 bases. The CDR3 region is CASRSSGGETQYF. CDR3 nucleotide sequence: TGTGCCAGCAGGTCTAGCGGTGGGGAGACCCAGTACTTC.